This TCR beta chain was recorded in a study of T cells in pancreatic ductal adenocarcinoma. Study outcomes and limitations: Enrichment of CD45RO+ effector over naive T cells in tumors may bias clonality. Tumor and blood clonality did not differ significantly, about 0.11 versus 0.072. Blood had more productive templates and about 7.9-fold more unique clonotypes than tumor.

As concerns this clone: Its specificity is unknown.

The germline CDR1 and CDR2 sequences are KGHSH and LQKENI. Trimming left V 0 bases short and J 2 bases short, with 10 bases between. The CDR3 extends over 16 amino acids. Selected pancreatic ductal adenocarcinoma patients had undergone surgery without neoadjuvant therapy. TCRdb's table, derived via immunoSEQ multiplex PCR, lists solely in-frame clones and lacks some. Of 2,000 to 2,500 clones in the sample, around 84% were seen once. The TCR was taken from a human donor with pancreatic ductal adenocarcinoma. V is TRBV18 and J is TRBJ2-2; D remains ambiguous. The material sequenced was pancreatic tumor tissue. The CDR3 loop is CASSPPMGANTGELFF. As DNA, the CDR3 is TGTGCCAGCTCACCACCGATGGGCGCAAACACCGGGGAGCTGTTTTTT.